This is a list of T cell receptor beta chains from one sample in a study of T-cell memory formation after mild COVID-19. A single record per CDR3 protein comes from TCRdb applying MiXCR to the 5' RACE reads. The table includes approximately 560,000 distinct CDR3 sequences, 15% to 20% detected once. Sequenced material: PBMCs or a T cell subset sorted from them (not recorded which). All receptors come from an adult woman who had mild COVID-19 (a few samples of this study predate the infection). Cell type and time point are not known. Both conserved end residues are part of each CDR3. Each record gives: clone size, J gene, D gene, V gene, CDR3 protein, CDR3 DNA. A D gene is named only where the DNA matches it firmly. Expanded clones are given a class, and other clones once, few, many or no size at all.

abundance: few; j_gene: TRBJ1-6; d_gene: TRBD1; v_gene: TRBV5-4; CDR3aa: CASSFGDRGVLSPLHF; CDR3nt: TGTGCCAGCAGCTTTGGGGACAGGGGGGTTTTGTCACCCCTCCACTTT
abundance: .; j_gene: TRBJ1-5; d_gene: TRBD1; v_gene: TRBV27; CDR3aa: CASRQGSGDSNQPQHF; CDR3nt: TGTGCCAGCAGACAGGGGTCTGGGGATAGCAATCAGCCCCAGCATTTT
abundance: .; j_gene: TRBJ2-6; d_gene: TRBD2; v_gene: TRBV7-3; CDR3aa: CASSLIPSGTFDGANVLTF; CDR3nt: TGTGCCAGCAGCTTAATTCCTAGCGGGACCTTCGATGGGGCCAACGTCCTGACTTTC
abundance: .; j_gene: TRBJ2-2; d_gene: .; v_gene: TRBV12-3/TRBV12-4; CDR3aa: CASSLGTQGGYTGELFF; CDR3nt: TGTGCCAGCAGTTTAGGGACGCAAGGAGGGTACACCGGGGAGCTGTTTTTT
abundance: .; j_gene: TRBJ2-3; d_gene: TRBD2; v_gene: TRBV4-2; CDR3aa: CASSQAQREGTDTQYF; CDR3nt: TGTGCCAGCAGCCAAGCTCAGCGGGAAGGCACAGATACGCAGTATTTT
abundance: .; j_gene: TRBJ2-1; d_gene: .; v_gene: TRBV15; CDR3aa: CATSSQTRSSYNEQFF; CDR3nt: TGTGCCACCAGCAGCCAGACACGGAGCTCCTACAATGAGCAGTTCTTC
abundance: .; j_gene: TRBJ2-7; d_gene: TRBD2; v_gene: TRBV19; CDR3aa: CASRRQLAGEQYF; CDR3nt: TGTGCCAGTAGGCGACAGCTAGCGGGAGAGCAGTACTTC
abundance: .; j_gene: TRBJ1-1; d_gene: TRBD1; v_gene: TRBV29-1; CDR3aa: CSVEDIGTGSSDTEAFF; CDR3nt: TGCAGCGTTGAAGATATTGGGACAGGGTCTTCGGACACTGAAGCTTTCTTT
abundance: few; j_gene: TRBJ2-2; d_gene: TRBD2; v_gene: TRBV6-5; CDR3aa: CASSFRLAGSTGELFF; CDR3nt: TGTGCCAGCAGTTTTCGACTAGCGGGAAGCACCGGGGAGCTGTTTTTT
abundance: .; j_gene: TRBJ1-1; d_gene: .; v_gene: TRBV7-2; CDR3aa: CASSLGSGTLNTEAFF; CDR3nt: TGTGCCAGCAGCTTAGGCTCGGGAACCTTGAACACTGAAGCTTTCTTT
abundance: .; j_gene: TRBJ2-7; d_gene: TRBD2; v_gene: TRBV6-5; CDR3aa: CASTAGGSSYEQYF; CDR3nt: TGTGCCAGCACAGCGGGAGGTAGCTCCTACGAGCAGTACTTC
abundance: .; j_gene: TRBJ2-5; d_gene: TRBD1; v_gene: TRBV24-1; CDR3aa: CATSGGQGWEEVGTQYF; CDR3nt: TGTGCCACCAGTGGGGGACAGGGTTGGGAAGAAGTGGGGACCCAGTACTTC
abundance: few; j_gene: TRBJ2-2; d_gene: .; v_gene: TRBV12-3/TRBV12-4; CDR3aa: CASFQPGGSDTGELFF; CDR3nt: TGTGCCAGCTTCCAGCCCGGAGGGTCAGACACCGGGGAGCTGTTTTTT
abundance: many; j_gene: TRBJ1-5; d_gene: .; v_gene: TRBV5-6; CDR3aa: CASSRQSSYQPQHF; CDR3nt: TGTGCCAGTAGCCGACAGTCGAGTTATCAGCCCCAGCATTTT
abundance: few; j_gene: TRBJ2-2; d_gene: .; v_gene: TRBV12-3/TRBV12-4; CDR3aa: CASSLSNNPYTGELFF; CDR3nt: TGTGCCAGCAGTTTATCTAACAACCCTTACACCGGGGAGCTGTTTTTT
abundance: .; j_gene: TRBJ2-5; d_gene: TRBD2; v_gene: TRBV9; CDR3aa: CASSVGVHGGGQETQYF; CDR3nt: TGTGCCAGCAGCGTAGGAGTACATGGGGGGGGGCAAGAGACCCAGTACTTC
abundance: few; j_gene: TRBJ2-3; d_gene: .; v_gene: TRBV4-3; CDR3aa: CASSQDYGGAPTDTQYF; CDR3nt: TGCGCCAGCAGCCAAGATTATGGGGGAGCTCCTACAGATACGCAGTATTTT
abundance: .; j_gene: TRBJ2-7; d_gene: TRBD1; v_gene: TRBV6-6; CDR3aa: CASSEDRTGIHEQYF; CDR3nt: TGTGCCAGCAGCGAAGACCGGACAGGGATCCACGAGCAGTACTTC
abundance: many; j_gene: TRBJ2-5; d_gene: TRBD2; v_gene: TRBV11-2; CDR3aa: CASSLSSGGVQETQYF; CDR3nt: TGTGCCAGCAGCTTAAGTAGCGGGGGGGTTCAAGAGACCCAGTACTTC
abundance: .; j_gene: TRBJ1-1; d_gene: TRBD1; v_gene: TRBV15; CDR3aa: CATSSRDRGTGAEAFF; CDR3nt: TGTGCCACCAGCAGCCGGGACAGGGGGACGGGCGCTGAAGCTTTCTTT
abundance: few; j_gene: TRBJ1-2; d_gene: .; v_gene: TRBV20-1; CDR3aa: CTTGPNYGYTF; CDR3nt: TGCACTACCGGCCCTAACTATGGCTACACCTTC
abundance: few; j_gene: TRBJ2-3; d_gene: TRBD2; v_gene: TRBV20-1; CDR3aa: CSAGAGADTQYF; CDR3nt: TGCAGTGCCGGAGCGGGAGCAGATACGCAGTATTTT
abundance: few; j_gene: TRBJ1-1; d_gene: .; v_gene: TRBV3-1; CDR3aa: CASSQTWDRGAEAFF; CDR3nt: TGTGCCAGCAGCCAAACGTGGGATCGCGGCGCTGAAGCTTTCTTT
abundance: few; j_gene: TRBJ1-1; d_gene: .; v_gene: TRBV12-3/TRBV12-4; CDR3aa: CASSRGAHTEAFF; CDR3nt: TGTGCCAGCAGCCGCGGGGCACACACTGAAGCTTTCTTT
abundance: .; j_gene: TRBJ1-1; d_gene: TRBD1; v_gene: TRBV6-5; CDR3aa: CASRRQGENTEAFF; CDR3nt: TGTGCCAGCAGGAGACAGGGGGAGAACACTGAAGCTTTCTTT
abundance: .; j_gene: TRBJ2-7; d_gene: .; v_gene: TRBV11-3; CDR3aa: CASSSSAGPFRYEQYF; CDR3nt: TGTGCCAGCAGCTCCTCGGCAGGGCCCTTTAGGTACGAGCAGTACTTC
abundance: few; j_gene: TRBJ1-2; d_gene: .; v_gene: TRBV7-8; CDR3aa: CASSPGLSYGYTF; CDR3nt: TGTGCCAGCAGCCCGGGACTGAGCTATGGCTACACCTTC
abundance: .; j_gene: TRBJ2-3; d_gene: .; v_gene: TRBV7-9; CDR3aa: CASSLSRADTQYF; CDR3nt: TGTGCCAGCAGCTTAAGTCGGGCTGATACGCAGTATTTT
abundance: few; j_gene: TRBJ1-3; d_gene: .; v_gene: TRBV30; CDR3aa: CAWRSYSSGNTIYF; CDR3nt: TGTGCCTGGAGGTCCTATTCCTCTGGAAACACCATATATTTT
abundance: few; j_gene: TRBJ1-5; d_gene: .; v_gene: TRBV11-1; CDR3aa: CASSRTDNQPQHF; CDR3nt: TGTGCCAGCAGCCGGACGGACAATCAGCCCCAGCATTTT
abundance: few; j_gene: TRBJ1-2; d_gene: .; v_gene: TRBV29-1; CDR3aa: CSVGGETGDYGYTF; CDR3nt: TGCAGCGTTGGGGGGGAGACAGGAGACTATGGCTACACCTTC
abundance: .; j_gene: TRBJ1-5; d_gene: .; v_gene: TRBV9; CDR3aa: CASSVRKGDTNQPQHF; CDR3nt: TGTGCCAGCAGCGTAAGGAAAGGGGACACCAATCAGCCCCAGCATTTT